Listed below are T cell receptor beta chains from one sample, sequenced in a study of T cell repertoires in cytomegalovirus infection. One entry per CDR3 protein results from TCRdb running MiXCR on the reads. Of about 770,000 distinct CDR3 sequences listed, roughly 29% are singletons. Their target antigens are unknown. This specimen was cultured CD8+ T cells from PBMCs, taken from culture after CMV antigen stimulation. These receptors originate from a human donor in good health (CMV status not recorded). Some clones in this sample may be carry-over from other donors' samples. Both conserved end residues are part of each CDR3. The order of the fields is clone size, J gene, D gene, V gene, CDR3 protein, CDR3 DNA. The D gene is left open where the match is weak. Where a row states a size, it is once, few, many or the class of an expanded clone; other rows omit it.

clone size: -
J gene: TRBJ1-1
D gene: -
V gene: TRBV7-9
CDR3 protein: CASSLAQGWDTEAFF
CDR3 DNA: TGTGCCAGCAGCTTAGCGCAGGGTTGGGACACTGAAGCTTTCTTT

clone size: -
J gene: TRBJ1-2
D gene: TRBD1
V gene: TRBV27
CDR3 protein: CASSLVGTGHGYTF
CDR3 DNA: TGTGCCAGCAGTTTAGTAGGGACAGGGCATGGCTACACCTTC

clone size: -
J gene: TRBJ2-7
D gene: -
V gene: TRBV6-5
CDR3 protein: CASSYSPLYEQYF
CDR3 DNA: TGTGCCAGCAGTTACTCGCCTCTCTACGAGCAGTACTTC

clone size: few
J gene: TRBJ2-1
D gene: TRBD1
V gene: TRBV6-5
CDR3 protein: CASSPRDRGHGEQFF
CDR3 DNA: TGTGCCAGCAGCCCCCGGGACAGGGGGCATGGTGAGCAGTTCTTC

clone size: few
J gene: TRBJ2-2
D gene: -
V gene: TRBV10-2
CDR3 protein: CASRGRTTGELFF
CDR3 DNA: TGCGCCAGCAGAGGCAGGACCACCGGGGAGCTGTTTTTT

clone size: -
J gene: TRBJ1-6
D gene: -
V gene: TRBV27
CDR3 protein: CASSSFDRDGSPLHF
CDR3 DNA: TGTGCCAGCAGTTCGTTCGATAGGGACGGTTCACCCCTCCACTTT

clone size: -
J gene: TRBJ2-5
D gene: TRBD1
V gene: TRBV27
CDR3 protein: CASSVGTGGGRQETQYF
CDR3 DNA: TGTGCCAGCAGTGTTGGGACAGGGGGTGGAAGGCAAGAGACCCAGTACTTC

clone size: -
J gene: TRBJ1-1
D gene: -
V gene: TRBV7-9
CDR3 protein: CASSLPSGPNTEAFF
CDR3 DNA: TGTGCCAGCAGCTTACCTTCGGGACCTAACACTGAAGCTTTCTTT

clone size: -
J gene: TRBJ1-1
D gene: -
V gene: TRBV27
CDR3 protein: CASRLGAEAFF
CDR3 DNA: TGTGCCAGCAGGCTCGGGGCTGAAGCTTTCTTT

clone size: -
J gene: TRBJ1-6
D gene: -
V gene: TRBV28
CDR3 protein: CASSRIGTRVSPLHF
CDR3 DNA: TGTGCCAGCAGCCGGATCGGGACCCGAGTTTCACCCCTCCACTTT

clone size: few
J gene: TRBJ1-6
D gene: -
V gene: TRBV12-3/TRBV12-4
CDR3 protein: CASSLAGEGSPLHF
CDR3 DNA: TGTGCCAGCAGTTTGGCAGGGGAGGGATCACCCCTCCACTTT

clone size: many
J gene: TRBJ1-1
D gene: -
V gene: TRBV12-3/TRBV12-4
CDR3 protein: CASSFKGGTEAFF
CDR3 DNA: TGTGCCAGCAGTTTCAAAGGGGGCACTGAAGCTTTCTTT

clone size: -
J gene: TRBJ2-5
D gene: -
V gene: TRBV19
CDR3 protein: CASSHPSPGRRQETQYF
CDR3 DNA: TGTGCCAGTAGTCACCCCTCACCGGGACGGCGACAAGAGACCCAGTACTTC

clone size: -
J gene: TRBJ1-1
D gene: -
V gene: TRBV29-1
CDR3 protein: CSAQGSNTEAFF
CDR3 DNA: TGCAGCGCTCAGGGCTCGAACACTGAAGCTTTCTTT

clone size: many
J gene: TRBJ1-1
D gene: -
V gene: TRBV7-8
CDR3 protein: CASSGRESEAFF
CDR3 DNA: TGTGCCAGCAGCGGTAGGGAATCTGAAGCTTTCTTT

clone size: -
J gene: TRBJ2-5
D gene: -
V gene: TRBV6-6
CDR3 protein: CASSRIVTLETQYF
CDR3 DNA: TGTGCCAGCAGTCGTATCGTGACCCTGGAGACCCAGTACTTC